This T cell receptor beta chain is from a study of shared clonotypes between healthy human individuals. Looking at the study overall: The donors, two women and three men, were aged 18 to 49.

General study results and limits: Enrolling few donors narrowed the genetic and exposure-history diversity that was represented. In several donors, around 5.5% of naive CD4 clonotypes appeared in common.

Clones were read by immunoSEQ multiplex PCR, and TCRdb kept only the in-frame ones, dropping some. This table holds a few million clones, more than 85% found once. Concerning this clone itself: Its target is not known.

J gave up 3 bases and V 4 bases, and 8 bases lay outside the gene matches. This CDR3 has 16 amino acids. Germline lookup yields CDR1 SGHRS and CDR2 YFSETQ. This clonotype originated in a man aged 18 to 29 in good health. Some clones in this sample may be carry-over from other donors' samples. This chain connects TRBV5-1 to TRBJ2-2; 8 bases are shared with TRBD1. Material for sequencing was naive CD4+ T cells from PBMCs. Subset: CD45RA+ positively selected. The CDR3 DNA sequence: TGCGCCAGCAGCCTTACCAGGGGGCCGGACACCGGGGAGCTGTTTTTT. Its protein product is CASSLTRGPDTGELFF.